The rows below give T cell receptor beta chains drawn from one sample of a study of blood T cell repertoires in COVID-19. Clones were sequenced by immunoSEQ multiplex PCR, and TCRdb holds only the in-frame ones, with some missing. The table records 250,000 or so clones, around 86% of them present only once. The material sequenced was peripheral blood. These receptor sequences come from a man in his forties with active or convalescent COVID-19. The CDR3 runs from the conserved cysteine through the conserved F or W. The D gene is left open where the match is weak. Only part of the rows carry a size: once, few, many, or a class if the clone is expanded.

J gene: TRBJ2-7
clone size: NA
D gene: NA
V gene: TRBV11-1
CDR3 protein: CASSSGTDSYEQYF
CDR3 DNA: TGTGCCAGCAGCTCCGGGACGGACAGCTACGAGCAGTACTTC

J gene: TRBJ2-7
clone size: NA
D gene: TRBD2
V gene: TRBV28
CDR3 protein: CASSRLTRGDEQYF
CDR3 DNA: TGTGCCAGCAGTCGCCTCACTCGGGGGGACGAGCAGTACTTC

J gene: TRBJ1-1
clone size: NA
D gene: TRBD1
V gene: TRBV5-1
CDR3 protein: CASSGGQGAGHTEAFF
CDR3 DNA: TGCGCCAGCAGCGGCGGACAGGGGGCCGGTCACACTGAAGCTTTCTTT

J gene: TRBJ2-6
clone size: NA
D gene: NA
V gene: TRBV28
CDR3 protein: CASSSPAGSGANVLTF
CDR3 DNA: TGTGCCAGCAGTTCGCCCGCGGGCTCTGGGGCCAACGTCCTGACTTTC

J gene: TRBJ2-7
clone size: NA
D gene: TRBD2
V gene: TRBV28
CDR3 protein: CASSSPWGGAYEQYF
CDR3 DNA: TGTGCCAGCAGCTCACCTTGGGGGGGGGCCTACGAGCAGTACTTC

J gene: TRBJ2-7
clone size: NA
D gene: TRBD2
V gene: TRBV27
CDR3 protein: CASSPGLAGSYEQYF
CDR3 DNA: TGTGCCAGCAGTCCGGGACTAGCGGGAAGCTACGAGCAGTACTTC

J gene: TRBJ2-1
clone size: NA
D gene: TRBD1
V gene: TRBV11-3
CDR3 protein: CASSLGFPGGAYNEQFF
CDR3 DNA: TGTGCCAGCAGCTTAGGATTTCCAGGGGGCGCTTACAATGAGCAGTTCTTC

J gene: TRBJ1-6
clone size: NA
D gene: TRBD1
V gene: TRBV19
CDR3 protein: CASSIEDRGRVNSPLHF
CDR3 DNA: TGTGCCAGTAGTATCGAAGACAGGGGGAGGGTAAATTCACCCCTCCACTTT

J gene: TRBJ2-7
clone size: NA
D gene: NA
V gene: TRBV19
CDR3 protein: CASSMAGKSSYEQYF
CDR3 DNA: TGTGCCAGTAGTATGGCGGGGAAGAGCTCCTACGAGCAGTACTTC

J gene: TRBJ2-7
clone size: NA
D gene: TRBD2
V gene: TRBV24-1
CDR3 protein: CATSDFRRGAPGYEQYF
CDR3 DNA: TGTGCCACCAGTGATTTTCGGCGGGGGGCGCCGGGGTACGAGCAGTACTTC

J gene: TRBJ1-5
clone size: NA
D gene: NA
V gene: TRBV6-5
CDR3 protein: CASSYPPSSNQPQHF
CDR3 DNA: TGTGCCAGCAGTTACCCGCCCAGTAGCAATCAGCCCCAGCATTTT

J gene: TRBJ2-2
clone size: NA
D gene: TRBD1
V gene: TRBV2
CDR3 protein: CASSETGTGELFF
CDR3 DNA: TGTGCCAGCAGTGAGACAGGGACCGGGGAGCTGTTTTTT

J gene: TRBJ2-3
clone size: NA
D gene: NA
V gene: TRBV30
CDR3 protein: CAWILSRNRRTDTQYF
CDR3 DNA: TGTGCCTGGATTCTCAGTCGGAACAGGCGGACAGATACGCAGTATTTT

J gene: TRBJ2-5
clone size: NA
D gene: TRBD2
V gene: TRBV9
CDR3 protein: CASSTGTSGGQETQYF
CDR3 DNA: TGTGCCAGCAGCACCGGGACTAGCGGGGGGCAAGAGACCCAGTACTTC

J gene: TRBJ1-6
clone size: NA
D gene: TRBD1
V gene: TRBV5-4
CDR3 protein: CASRGGTGNSSPLHF
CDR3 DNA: TGTGCCAGCAGAGGGGGGACAGGGAATTCTTCACCCCTCCACTTT

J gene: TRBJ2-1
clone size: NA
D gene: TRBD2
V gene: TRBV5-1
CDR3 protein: CASSIRQRGGEQFF
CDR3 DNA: TGCGCCAGCAGCATAAGACAGCGGGGCGGTGAGCAGTTCTTC

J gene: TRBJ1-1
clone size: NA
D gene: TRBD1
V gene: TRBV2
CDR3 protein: CASNRGGNTEAFF
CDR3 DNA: TGTGCCAGCAACAGGGGGGGGAACACTGAAGCTTTCTTT

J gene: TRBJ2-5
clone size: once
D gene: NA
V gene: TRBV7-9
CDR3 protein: CASSLTGLVETQYF
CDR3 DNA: TGTGCCAGCAGCTTAACAGGGCTAGTGGAGACCCAGTACTTC

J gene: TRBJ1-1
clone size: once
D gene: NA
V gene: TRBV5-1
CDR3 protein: CASNRDLGNTEAFF
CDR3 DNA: TGCGCCAGCAATCGGGATTTAGGGAACACTGAAGCTTTCTTT

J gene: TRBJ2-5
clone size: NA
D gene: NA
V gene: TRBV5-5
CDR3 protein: CASTRGFQETQYF
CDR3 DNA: TGTGCCAGCACTAGGGGGTTCCAAGAGACCCAGTACTTC

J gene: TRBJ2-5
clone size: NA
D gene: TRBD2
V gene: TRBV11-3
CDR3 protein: CASKTSGRAGETQYF
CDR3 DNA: TGTGCCAGCAAGACTAGCGGGAGGGCCGGGGAGACCCAGTACTTC

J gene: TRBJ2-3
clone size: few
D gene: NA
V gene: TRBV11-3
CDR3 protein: CASSLQGRGGGTDTQYF
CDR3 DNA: TGTGCCAGCAGCTTACAAGGCCGGGGAGGTGGGACAGATACGCAGTATTTT

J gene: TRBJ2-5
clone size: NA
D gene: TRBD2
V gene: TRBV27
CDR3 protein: CASRGLAGGRETQYF
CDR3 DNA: TGTGCCAGCAGGGGACTAGCGGGAGGGCGAGAGACCCAGTACTTC

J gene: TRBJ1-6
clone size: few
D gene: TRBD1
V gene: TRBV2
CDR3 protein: CASSATGGAEPLHF
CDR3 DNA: TGTGCCAGCAGTGCGACAGGGGGCGCCGAGCCCCTCCACTTT